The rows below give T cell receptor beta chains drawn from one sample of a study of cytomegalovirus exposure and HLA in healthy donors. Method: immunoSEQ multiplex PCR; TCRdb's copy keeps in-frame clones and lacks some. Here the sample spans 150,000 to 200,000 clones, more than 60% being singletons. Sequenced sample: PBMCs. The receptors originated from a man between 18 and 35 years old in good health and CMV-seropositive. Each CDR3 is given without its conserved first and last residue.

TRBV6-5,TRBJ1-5,ASSYRTGTQPQH
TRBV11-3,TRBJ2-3,ASSYDRVSDTQY
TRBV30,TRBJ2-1,AWSVLGTSGTGEQF
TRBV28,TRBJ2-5,ASSSRGQKYQETQY
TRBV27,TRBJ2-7,ASSPRPTYGQY
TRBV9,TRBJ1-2,ASSVSGEHYGYT
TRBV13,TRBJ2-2,ASSRSRQGARTGELF
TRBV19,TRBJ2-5,ASSIDLFGTSRKETQY
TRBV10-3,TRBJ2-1,ATGEGQKTEQF
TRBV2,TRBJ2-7,ASLGLAGVSGYEQY
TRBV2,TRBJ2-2,AGRTGVNTGELF
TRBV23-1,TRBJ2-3,ASRGQDTQY
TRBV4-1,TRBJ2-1,ASSHRTSLYNEQF
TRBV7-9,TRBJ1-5,ASSLVGGNQPQH
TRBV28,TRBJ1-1,ASSLQKEAF
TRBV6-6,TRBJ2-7,ASSYRQGLAGHEQY